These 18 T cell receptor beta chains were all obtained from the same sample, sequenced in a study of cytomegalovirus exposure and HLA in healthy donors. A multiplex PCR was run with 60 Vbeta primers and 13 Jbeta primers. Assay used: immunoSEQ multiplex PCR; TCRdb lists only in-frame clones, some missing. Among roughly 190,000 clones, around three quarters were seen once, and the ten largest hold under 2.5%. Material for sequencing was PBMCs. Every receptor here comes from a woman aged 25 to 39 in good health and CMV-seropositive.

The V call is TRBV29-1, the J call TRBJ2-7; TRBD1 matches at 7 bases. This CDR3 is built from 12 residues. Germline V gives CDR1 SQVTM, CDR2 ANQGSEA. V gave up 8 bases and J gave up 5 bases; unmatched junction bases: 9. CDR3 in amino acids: CSIDPGTDEQYF. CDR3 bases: TGCAGCATAGACCCCGGGACAGACGAGCAGTACTTC.

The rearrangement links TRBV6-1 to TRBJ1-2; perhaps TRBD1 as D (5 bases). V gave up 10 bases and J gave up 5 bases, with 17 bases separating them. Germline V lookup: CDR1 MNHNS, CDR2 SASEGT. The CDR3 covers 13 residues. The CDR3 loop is CAMGRQGAYGYTF. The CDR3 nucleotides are TGTGCCATGGGCCGGCAAGGGGCTTATGGCTACACCTTC.

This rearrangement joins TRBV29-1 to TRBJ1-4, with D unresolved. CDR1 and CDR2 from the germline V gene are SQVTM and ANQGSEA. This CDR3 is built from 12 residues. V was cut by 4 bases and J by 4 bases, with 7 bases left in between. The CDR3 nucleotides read TGCAGCGTTGGCGGGCTTAATGAAAAACTGTTTTTT. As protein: CSVGGLNEKLFF. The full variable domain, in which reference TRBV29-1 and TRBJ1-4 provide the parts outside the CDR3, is SAVISQKPSRDICQRGTSLTIQCQVDSQVTMMFWYRQQPGQSLTLIATANQGSEATYESGFVIDKFPISRPNLTFSTLTVSNMSPEDSSIYLCSVGGLNEKLFFGSGTQLSVL.

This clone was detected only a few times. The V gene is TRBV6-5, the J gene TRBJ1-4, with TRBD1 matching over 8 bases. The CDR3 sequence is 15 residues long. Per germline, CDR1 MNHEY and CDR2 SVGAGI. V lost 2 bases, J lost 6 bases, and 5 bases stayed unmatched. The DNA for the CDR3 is TGTGCCAGCAGTTACGGCAGGGGGCGGGATGAAAAACTGTTTTTT. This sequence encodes CASSYGRGRDEKLFF.

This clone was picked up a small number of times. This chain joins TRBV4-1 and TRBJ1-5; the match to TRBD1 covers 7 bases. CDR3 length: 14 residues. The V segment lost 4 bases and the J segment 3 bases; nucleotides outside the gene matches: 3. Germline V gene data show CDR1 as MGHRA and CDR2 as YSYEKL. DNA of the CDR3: TGCGCCAGCAGCCCGACAGGGTCCAATCAGCCCCAGCATTTT. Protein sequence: CASSPTGSNQPQHF.

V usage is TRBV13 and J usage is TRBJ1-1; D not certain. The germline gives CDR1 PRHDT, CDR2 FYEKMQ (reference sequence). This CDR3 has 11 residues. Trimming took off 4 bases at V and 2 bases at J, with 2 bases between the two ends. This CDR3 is CASSSNTEAFF. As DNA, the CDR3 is TGTGCCAGCAGCTCTAACACTGAAGCTTTCTTT.

The CDR3 reads CASSLIKREGLEQFF. The DNA for the CDR3 is TGTGCCAGCAGCTTAATCAAGCGGGAGGGCCTTGAGCAGTTCTTC. The V and J genes are TRBV7-9 and TRBJ2-1; 10 nucleotides align to TRBD2. Trimming removed 2 bases from V and 9 bases from J; junction bases left unmatched: 7. CDR1 and CDR2 (germline): SEHNR, FQNEAQ (reference sequence). The CDR3 has 15 residues. Variable domain in full (rest from reference TRBV7-9 and TRBJ2-1): DTGVSQNPRHKITKRGQNVTFRCDPISEHNRLYWYRQTLGQGPEFLTYFQNEAQLEKSRLLSDRFSAERPKGSFSTLEIQRTEQGDSAMYLCASSLIKREGLEQFFGPGTRLTVL.

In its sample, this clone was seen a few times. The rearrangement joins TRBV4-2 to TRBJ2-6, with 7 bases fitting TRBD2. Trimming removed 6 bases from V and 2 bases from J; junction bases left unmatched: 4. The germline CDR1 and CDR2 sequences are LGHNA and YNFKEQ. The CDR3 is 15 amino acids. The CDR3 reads CASRTGGTGANVLTF. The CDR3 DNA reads TGTGCCAGCAGGACCGGGGGGACTGGGGCCAACGTCCTGACTTTC.

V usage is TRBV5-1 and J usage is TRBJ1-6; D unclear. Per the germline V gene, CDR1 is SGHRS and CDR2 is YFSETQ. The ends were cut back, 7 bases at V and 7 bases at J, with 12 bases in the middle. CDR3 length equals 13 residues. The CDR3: CASSSPPNSPLHF. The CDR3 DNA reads TGCGCCAGCTCGAGCCCTCCGAATTCACCCCTCCACTTT.

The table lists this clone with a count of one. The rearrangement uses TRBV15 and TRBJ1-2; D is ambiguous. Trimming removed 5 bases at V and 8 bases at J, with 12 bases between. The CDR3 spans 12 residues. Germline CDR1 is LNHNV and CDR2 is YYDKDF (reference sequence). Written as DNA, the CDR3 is TGTGCCACCAGCGGCTACGGGGTGGGCTACACCTTC. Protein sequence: CATSGYGVGYTF.

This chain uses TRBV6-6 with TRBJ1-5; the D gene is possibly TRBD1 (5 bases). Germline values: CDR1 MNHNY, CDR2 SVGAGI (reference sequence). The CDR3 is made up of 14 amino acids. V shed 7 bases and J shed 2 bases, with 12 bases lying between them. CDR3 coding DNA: TGTGCCAGCATGGGTGCGGGGGGCAATCAGCCCCAGCATTTT. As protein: CASMGAGGNQPQHF.

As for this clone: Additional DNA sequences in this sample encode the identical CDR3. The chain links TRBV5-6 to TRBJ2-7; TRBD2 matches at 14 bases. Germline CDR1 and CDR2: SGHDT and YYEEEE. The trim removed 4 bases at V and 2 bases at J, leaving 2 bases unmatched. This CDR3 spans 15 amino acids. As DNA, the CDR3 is TGTGCCAGCAGCCGACTAGCGGGGGGGACCTACGAGCAGTACTTC. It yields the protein CASSRLAGGTYEQYF.

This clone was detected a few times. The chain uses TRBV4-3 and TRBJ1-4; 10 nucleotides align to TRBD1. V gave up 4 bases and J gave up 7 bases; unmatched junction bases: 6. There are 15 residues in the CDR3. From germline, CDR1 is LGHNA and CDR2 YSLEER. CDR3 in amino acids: CASSPPGQGSEKLFF. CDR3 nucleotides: TGCGCCAGCAGCCCCCCGGGACAGGGGTCTGAAAAACTGTTTTTT.

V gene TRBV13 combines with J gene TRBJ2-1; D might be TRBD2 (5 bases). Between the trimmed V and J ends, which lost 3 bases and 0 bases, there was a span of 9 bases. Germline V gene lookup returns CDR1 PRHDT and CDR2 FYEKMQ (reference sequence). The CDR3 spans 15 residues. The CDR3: CASSFGDNSYNEQFF. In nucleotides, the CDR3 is TGTGCCAGCAGCTTCGGGGATAACTCCTACAATGAGCAGTTCTTC.

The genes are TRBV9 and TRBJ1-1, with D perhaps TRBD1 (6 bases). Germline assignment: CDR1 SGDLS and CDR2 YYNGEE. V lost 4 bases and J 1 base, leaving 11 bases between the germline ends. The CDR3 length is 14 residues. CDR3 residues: CASSPSGQNTEAFF. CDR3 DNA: TGTGCCAGCAGCCCCTCGGGACAGAACACTGAAGCTTTCTTT. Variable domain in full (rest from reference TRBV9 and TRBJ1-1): DSGVTQTPKHLITATGQRVTLRCSPRSGDLSVYWYQQSLDQGLQFLIQYYNGEERAKGNILERFSAQQFPDLHSELNLSSLELGDSALYFCASSPSGQNTEAFFGQGTRLTVV.

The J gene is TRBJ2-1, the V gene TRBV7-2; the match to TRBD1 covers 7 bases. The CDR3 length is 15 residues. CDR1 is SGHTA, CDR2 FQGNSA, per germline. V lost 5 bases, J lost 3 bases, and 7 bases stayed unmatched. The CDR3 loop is CASSHTRDSYNEQFF. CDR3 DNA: TGTGCCAGCAGCCATACCCGGGACAGCTACAATGAGCAGTTCTTC.

CDR3 amino acids: CATSLNRAMGAQHF. CDR3 in DNA: TGTGCCACCAGCTTGAACAGGGCCATGGGGGCCCAGCATTTT. This chain joins TRBV15 and TRBJ1-5; weak D call: TRBD1 (6 bases). Germline CDR1 LNHNV, CDR2 YYDKDF (reference sequence). This CDR3 has 14 amino acids. The V gene lost 5 bases and the J gene lost 11 bases, with 19 bases spanning the gap.

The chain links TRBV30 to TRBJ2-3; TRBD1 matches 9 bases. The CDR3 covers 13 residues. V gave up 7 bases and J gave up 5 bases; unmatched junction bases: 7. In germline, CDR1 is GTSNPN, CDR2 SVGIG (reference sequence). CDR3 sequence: CASRDRDLDTQYF. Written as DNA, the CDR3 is TGTGCCTCCCGGGACAGGGACCTAGATACGCAGTATTTT.